Below are 14 T cell receptor beta chains sequenced from a single sample in a study of cytomegalovirus exposure and HLA in healthy donors (dated by TCRdb to the late 2010s). The receptor library was made with the immunoSEQ multiplex PCR assay. The immuneACCESS repertoire file appears here via TCRdb, limited to in-frame rearrangements. These files lack a portion of the clones; in checked studies, under half of the deficit traces to unresolved V genes, and the cause of the others is not known. This sample has approximately 140,000 clones in its table, and roughly nine tenths of those were observed once. Of the sample, 2.9% falls within the top ten clones. Source material: PBMCs. Every receptor here comes from a man between 18 and 35 years old in good health and CMV-seronegative.

The chain is built from TRBV5-6 and TRBJ1-6, with D possibly being TRBD1 (5 bases). This CDR3 is built from 15 residues. The germline gives CDR1 SGHDT, CDR2 YYEEEE. The V and J ends lost 0 bases and 8 bases respectively, with 12 bases between them. This chain's CDR3 is CASSLGVQVDSPLHF. DNA of the CDR3: TGTGCCAGCAGCTTGGGGGTACAGGTTGATTCACCCCTCCACTTT.

The chain employs TRBV29-1 and TRBJ1-2, with D perhaps TRBD1 (5 bases). V shed 3 bases and J shed 4 bases, with 12 bases lying between them. Germline V gives CDR1 SQVTM, CDR2 ANQGSEA. This CDR3 contains 13 residues. The CDR3 sequence: CSVEGLWTYGYTF. In nucleotides, the CDR3 is TGCAGCGTTGAGGGACTCTGGACCTATGGCTACACCTTC.

The genes are TRBV7-6 and TRBJ2-5; D may be TRBD2 (7 bases). The CDR3 runs to 16 residues. CDR1 SGHVS and CDR2 FNYEAQ come from the germline V gene. V was shortened by 2 bases and J by 4 bases, with 17 bases between the two germline ends. CDR3 sequence (DNA): TGTGCCAGCAGCTTATTTGCTCGGGGGGCGGGAGAGACCCAGTACTTC. It codes for CASSLFARGAGETQYF.

The chain employs TRBV9 and TRBJ2-2; 8 nucleotides match TRBD1. V lost 2 bases and J lost 3; bases outside the gene matches: 9. The CDR3 is 17 amino acids. Germline lookup yields CDR1 SGDLS and CDR2 YYNGEE. DNA for the CDR3: TGTGCCAGCAGCGTCTACCTTGGACAGGGTTACACCGGGGAGCTGTTTTTT. Protein: CASSVYLGQGYTGELFF.

The chain combines TRBV2 with TRBJ2-7, with D perhaps matching TRBD2 (5 bases). The V gene lost 4 bases and the J gene lost 2 bases, with 18 bases spanning the gap. CDR1 and CDR2 (germline): SNHLY, FYNNEI. The CDR3 runs 16 residues. The CDR3 nucleotides are TGTGCCAGCAGTGTAACTAGAAGGCTACAGACCTACGAGCAGTACTTC. Translated: CASSVTRRLQTYEQYF.

The chain carries TRBV15 and TRBJ2-3, with 8 bases that match TRBD1. Germline assignment: CDR1 LNHNV and CDR2 YYDKDF (reference sequence). The CDR3 sequence is 15 residues long. The J segment lost 3 bases and the V segment lost 2 bases, leaving 4 bases of the junction unmatched. Here the CDR3 reads CATSRQGAQTDTQYF. CDR3 nucleotide sequence: TGTGCCACCAGCAGACAGGGGGCGCAAACAGATACGCAGTATTTT. The complete variable domain, with remaining parts taken from reference TRBV15 and TRBJ2-3, reads DAMVIQNPRYQVTQFGKPVTLSCSQTLNHNVMYWYQQKSSQAPKLLFHYYDKDFNNEADTPDNFQSRRPNTSFCFLDIRSPGLGDTAMYLCATSRQGAQTDTQYFGPGTRLTVL.

This chain links TRBV7-9 with TRBJ1-5; maybe TRBD1 (5 bases). Trimming pared 5 bases from V and 3 bases from J, leaving 11 bases between. The germline V gene has CDR1 SEHNR and CDR2 FQNEAQ (reference sequence). The CDR3 has 14 residues. CDR3: CASSGDSNNQPQHF. CDR3 nucleotide sequence: TGTGCCAGCAGCGGAGACAGTAACAATCAGCCCCAGCATTTT.

This clone appeared a single time. The chain carries TRBV4-1 and TRBJ1-4, with D unclear. Germline V gene lookup returns CDR1 MGHRA and CDR2 YSYEKL. The CDR3 covers 15 residues. V was shortened by 2 bases and J by 8 bases, with 15 bases between the two germline ends. CDR3 protein: CASSQTNDRKEKLFF. CDR3 in DNA: TGCGCCAGCAGCCAAACTAACGACCGGAAAGAAAAACTGTTTTTT.

V usage is TRBV9 and J usage is TRBJ1-2, with D possibly matching TRBD1 (6 bases). Germline CDR1 reads SGDLS; CDR2 reads YYNGEE. The CDR3 totals 14 residues. The V end lost 1 base, the J end lost 4 bases, and 11 bases lay between the germline ends. CDR3 protein: CASSVMGRGYGYTF. CDR3 nucleotides: TGTGCCAGCAGCGTAATGGGCAGGGGCTATGGCTACACCTTC.

The gene calls are TRBV2 and TRBJ2-4, with D unresolved. Per the germline V gene, CDR1 is SNHLY and CDR2 is FYNNEI. V lost 7 bases to trimming and J lost 0 bases, with 10 bases between them. The CDR3 consists of 14 residues. CDR3 sequence: CASKPLIAKNIQYF. CDR3 bases: TGTGCCAGCAAGCCATTAATAGCCAAAAACATTCAGTACTTC.

The rearrangement uses TRBV19 and TRBJ1-2, with D perhaps matching TRBD1 (5 bases). This CDR3 has 15 residues. From germline, CDR1 is LNHDA and CDR2 SQIVND (reference sequence). Trimming cost V 6 bases and J 6 bases, with 20 bases left between them. The CDR3 sequence is CASRVAGIGRNGYTF. The CDR3 nucleotides are TGTGCCAGTAGAGTAGCAGGGATAGGTCGGAATGGCTACACCTTC.

CDR3 DNA sequence: TGTGCCAGCACCCCCGGGGGGGGCGAAGAGACCCAGTACTTC. It codes for CASTPGGGEETQYF. The chain joins TRBV6-1 to TRBJ2-5, with TRBD2 matching 8 bases. The CDR3 has 14 amino acids. Germline V gives CDR1 MNHNS, CDR2 SASEGT. The junction had 7 bases not matched to a gene; V was cut back by 7 bases and J by 3 bases.

The gene calls are TRBV6-1 and TRBJ2-2; 12 nucleotides align to TRBD2. The CDR3 is 18 residues long. From germline, CDR1 is MNHNS and CDR2 SASEGT. With V trimmed by 2 bases and J by 6 bases, 10 bases remained unmatched. CDR3 residues: CASSELSLAGGPSGELFF. The CDR3, as DNA: TGTGCCAGCAGTGAACTGAGTCTAGCGGGAGGGCCATCCGGGGAGCTGTTTTTT.

The chain recombines TRBV27 with TRBJ2-7; 8 bases match TRBD1. There are 14 residues in the CDR3. CDR1 and CDR2 from the germline V gene are MNHEY and SMNVEV (reference sequence). The ends lost 5 bases at V and 3 bases at J; junction bases unmatched: 6. Here the CDR3 DNA reads TGTGCCAGCAGTGGGGGACAGGCAATCTACGAGCAGTACTTC. Its translation: CASSGGQAIYEQYF.